This T cell receptor (beta chain) was observed in a study of regulatory T cells in long-lasting Graves disease. Findings and limits, study-wide: Patients with persistent disease showed a bias toward TRBV28, TRBJ1-2 and TRBJ2-5.

TCR beta libraries were built with iRepertoire HTBI primers and Arm-PCR of CDR3 regions. TCRdb redid the calling of the multiplex PCR reads with MiXCR, one entry per CDR3 protein. The sample records some 330,000 distinct CDR3 sequences, around 23% being singletons. The germline V and J ends were trimmed by 7 bases and 9 bases, with 15 bases remaining between them. Per germline, CDR1 MNHNS and CDR2 SASEGT. The CDR3 covers 13 residues. On this clonotype itself: What it binds is not known.

Noted time point: persistent/refractory GD, antithyroid drugs over 5 years with positive TRAb. Researchers made the TCR library from RNA that was extracted from PBMCs. The guidelines of the American Thyroid Association were the basis for diagnosing Graves' disease. Staff took about 10 milliliters of peripheral blood and put it into EDTA tubes. V usage is TRBV6-1 and J usage is TRBJ2-2; no reliable D call. Specimen: peripheral blood mononuclear cells (PBMCs), collected when the disease was refractory, from a patient treated with antithyroid drugs. The receptor was derived from a middle-aged woman with Graves disease. This CDR3 reads CASTGALARELFF. In DNA form, the CDR3 reads TGTGCCAGCACCGGAGCCCTTGCCCGGGAGCTGTTTTTT.